This TCR beta chain comes out of a study of shared clonotypes between healthy human individuals. TCRdb's copy holds only in-frame clones and misses some; the assay was immunoSEQ multiplex PCR. The sample has about 820,000 clones, approximately 92% seen once. Naive CD8 cells comprised CD45RO-negative, CCR7-positively selected cells, excluding terminally differentiated effector memory CD45RA+ cells. This CDR3 region has 15 residues. CDR1 SEHNR and CDR2 FQNEAQ come from the germline V gene (reference sequence). The ends were cut back, 4 bases at V and 1 base at J, with 10 bases in the middle. Concerning this clone itself: Other DNA sequences in the sample encode the same CDR3.

The sequencing sample was made of naive CD8+ T cells sorted from blood. The chain is built from TRBV7-9 and TRBJ2-2; D remains ambiguous. The source is a man aged 25 to 45 in good health. CDR3 coding DNA: TGTGCCAGCAGCTCAGGCCAGTTGAACACCGGGGAGCTGTTTTTT. Translated, it gives CASSSGQLNTGELFF. Variable domain in full (rest from reference TRBV7-9 and TRBJ2-2): DTGVSQNPRHKITKRGQNVTFRCDPISEHNRLYWYRQTLGQGPEFLTYFQNEAQLEKSRLLSDRFSAERPKGSFSTLEIQRTEQGDSAMYLCASSSGQLNTGELFFGEGSRLTVL.